This entry is about one T cell receptor (beta chain). These data come from a study of blood T cell repertoires in COVID-19. At the level of the study: PBMCs, B-cell-depleted T cells, or T cells were the source of the cDNA or gDNA that made up the material.

Authors' processing steps: Quantification of nucleated cells was approximated via reference gene primer amplification. Data came from immunoSEQ multiplex PCR; TCRdb stores just in-frame clones and leaves some out. V and J calls and clone size are copied from that table; D and trimming were computed from the DNA. The data hold 470,000 or so clones, with 70% to 90% observed a single time. CDR3 size: 17 residues. The germline gives CDR1 LGHDT, CDR2 YNNKEL (reference sequence). The junction had 6 bases not matched to a gene; V was cut back by 2 bases and J by 2 bases. V usage is TRBV3-1 (or the pseudogene TRBV3-2) and J usage is TRBJ2-3; 11 bases map to TRBD2. The specimen sequenced was peripheral blood. The TCR sequence derives from a human donor in a cohort sampled during active COVID-19. The CDR3 spells CASSQRLAGFSTDTQYF. CDR3 in DNA: TGTGCCAGCAGCCAAAGACTAGCGGGATTTTCCACAGATACGCAGTATTTT.